The rows below give T cell receptor beta chains drawn from one sample of a study of cytomegalovirus exposure and HLA in healthy donors. Data came from immunoSEQ multiplex PCR; TCRdb stores just in-frame clones and leaves some out. The table records approximately 82,000 clones, about a tenth of them present only once. Sequencing used PBMCs. The receptors shown here come from a man aged 60-69 years in good health and CMV-seropositive. The CDR3 runs from the conserved cysteine through the conserved F or W. Fields, in order: clone size, D gene, V gene, J gene, CDR3 protein, CDR3 DNA. A D gene is named only where the DNA matches it firmly. Expanded clones are given a class, and other clones once, few, many or no size at all.

.,TRBD2,TRBV7-2,TRBJ2-5,CASSLAPRASGLPETQYF,TGTGCCAGCAGCTTAGCCCCTAGGGCTAGCGGGCTCCCGGAGACCCAGTACTTC
.,.,TRBV6-5,TRBJ2-7,CASSYRDPSREQYF,TGTGCCAGCAGTTACCGGGACCCATCGCGGGAACAGTACTTC
.,TRBD1,TRBV19,TRBJ1-5,CASSIEQGAGQPQHF,TGTGCCAGTAGTATCGAACAGGGGGCAGGTCAGCCCCAGCATTTT
few,TRBD1,TRBV6-5,TRBJ1-4,CASSKGAPTGKLFF,TGTGCCAGCAGCAAGGGGGCACCCACGGGAAAACTGTTTTTT
.,TRBD2,TRBV5-4,TRBJ2-7,CASSPTSGSYEQYF,TGTGCCAGCAGCCCCACTAGCGGATCCTACGAGCAGTACTTC
few,TRBD2,TRBV9,TRBJ2-5,CASSGVAGSQETQYF,TGTGCCAGCAGCGGGGTAGCGGGATCCCAAGAGACCCAGTACTTC
few,.,TRBV28,TRBJ1-1,CASTAHPRVNTEAFF,TGTGCCAGCACCGCGCATCCCAGGGTGAACACTGAAGCTTTCTTT
few,TRBD1,TRBV5-6,TRBJ1-5,CASSRMTGDNQPQHF,TGTGCCAGCAGCCGAATGACAGGGGACAATCAGCCCCAGCATTTT
.,.,TRBV27,TRBJ2-1,CASSSGYNEQFF,TGTGCCAGCAGTTCAGGGTACAATGAGCAGTTCTTC
.,.,TRBV27,TRBJ2-7,CASRERLTYEQYF,TGTGCCAGCAGAGAAAGACTTACCTACGAGCAGTACTTC
few,.,TRBV29-1,TRBJ2-5,CSVEGQQETQYF,TGCAGCGTTGAAGGACAGCAAGAGACCCAGTACTTC
few,TRBD2,TRBV7-2,TRBJ2-7,CASSSGGGVKYEQYF,TGTGCCAGCAGCTCGGGGGGGGGTGTTAAATACGAGCAGTACTTC
.,.,TRBV5-5,TRBJ1-2,CASSPDITNYGYTF,TGTGCCAGCAGTCCCGACATAACTAACTATGGCTACACCTTC
.,.,TRBV6-5,TRBJ1-2,CASSYSSEAGYGYTF,TGTGCCAGCAGTTACTCGAGCGAGGCGGGCTATGGCTACACCTTC
.,TRBD2,TRBV9,TRBJ2-5,CASSVAGTSGSQETQYF,TGTGCCAGCAGCGTGGCTGGGACTAGCGGGAGCCAAGAGACCCAGTACTTC
few,TRBD2,TRBV30,TRBJ2-1,CAWSVPSGGNEQFF,TGTGCCTGGAGTGTACCTAGCGGAGGCAATGAGCAGTTCTTC
.,.,TRBV10-1,TRBJ1-2,CASSEWRGYGYTF,TGCGCCAGCAGTGAGTGGCGAGGCTATGGCTACACCTTC
.,.,TRBV11-3,TRBJ2-2,CASSLGAGVTGELFF,TGTGCCAGCAGCTTAGGGGCAGGGGTCACCGGGGAGCTGTTTTTT
.,TRBD1,TRBV5-6,TRBJ1-1,CASSGGTGYTEAFF,TGTGCCAGCAGCGGTGGGACAGGCTACACTGAAGCTTTCTTT
.,TRBD2,TRBV4-2,TRBJ2-5,CASREGTSGAEAQYF,TGTGCCAGCAGGGAGGGGACTAGCGGGGCAGAGGCCCAGTACTTC
.,.,TRBV5-4,TRBJ1-3,CASSLPSGENTIYF,TGTGCCAGCAGCTTGCCCTCCGGGGAAAACACCATATATTTT
few,TRBD1,TRBV5-1,TRBJ1-2,CASSLGTALAYGYTF,TGCGCCAGCAGCCTGGGGACAGCCTTGGCCTATGGCTACACCTTC
few,TRBD1,TRBV30,TRBJ1-2,CACLQDRGFNYGYTF,TGTGCCTGCCTCCAAGACAGGGGGTTTAACTATGGCTACACCTTC
.,.,TRBV29-1,TRBJ1-4,CSVQTPVEGEKLFF,TGCAGCGTCCAAACTCCCGTCGAGGGTGAAAAACTGTTTTTT
few,.,TRBV28,TRBJ2-7,CASSAVQGSSYEQYF,TGTGCCAGCAGTGCAGTCCAGGGGAGCTCCTACGAGCAGTACTTC
.,.,TRBV9,TRBJ1-2,CASSVATGSGYTF,TGTGCCAGCAGCGTAGCTACAGGCTCTGGCTACACCTTC
few,.,TRBV10-2,TRBJ1-5,CASRDQGAYSNQPQHF,TGCGCCAGCAGGGACCAAGGGGCGTATAGCAATCAGCCCCAGCATTTT
.,.,TRBV7-6,TRBJ2-7,CASSRGGYSYEQYF,TGTGCCAGCAGCCGCGGCGGATACTCCTACGAGCAGTACTTC
.,TRBD1,TRBV6-5,TRBJ2-1,CASSYNGQAGNEQFF,TGTGCCAGCAGTTACAATGGACAGGCGGGCAATGAGCAGTTCTTC
few,TRBD2,TRBV4-2,TRBJ2-3,CASSQSGRELRSTQYF,TGTGCCAGCAGCCAAAGCGGGAGGGAATTGAGGAGTACGCAGTATTTT
few,.,TRBV9,TRBJ2-2,CASSVGGTGELFF,TGTGCCAGCAGCGTAGGAGGTACCGGGGAGCTGTTTTTT
few,TRBD1,TRBV30,TRBJ2-1,CAYLRQGSYNEQFF,TGTGCCTACCTAAGACAGGGAAGCTACAATGAGCAGTTCTTC
.,TRBD2,TRBV19,TRBJ2-1,CASSSLGLAGVLGYNEQFF,TGTGCCAGTAGCTCATTGGGACTAGCGGGAGTTTTGGGTTACAATGAGCAGTTCTTC
.,TRBD1,TRBV6-1,TRBJ2-2,CASSAGTGGKAKAGELFF,TGTGCCAGCAGTGCCGGGACAGGGGGGAAGGCTAAAGCCGGGGAGCTGTTTTTT
few,TRBD1,TRBV5-1,TRBJ2-5,CASSFQGAIYF,TGCGCCAGCAGCTTCCAGGGGGCGATTTACTTC
many,.,TRBV6-1,TRBJ1-2,CASSARDSKAYGYTF,TGTGCCAGCAGTGCCCGGGACTCAAAGGCCTATGGCTACACCTTC
few,TRBD2,TRBV10-1,TRBJ2-1,CASSEGGGLYNEQFF,TGCGCCAGCAGTGAGGGCGGGGGACTCTACAATGAGCAGTTCTTC
few,.,TRBV5-6,TRBJ1-5,CASFNRFGNQPQHF,TGTGCCAGCTTTAACAGGTTTGGCAATCAGCCCCAGCATTTT
few,TRBD2,TRBV29-1,TRBJ2-3,CSVEDGIVAGGAPDTQYF,TGCAGCGTTGAAGATGGAATCGTGGCGGGGGGGGCCCCAGATACGCAGTATTTT
many,TRBD1,TRBV7-9,TRBJ1-2,CASSLGQGALNYGYTF,TGTGCCAGCAGCTTGGGACAGGGGGCGCTGAACTATGGCTACACCTTC
.,TRBD1,TRBV7-9,TRBJ2-2,CASSFRTGDTGELFF,TGTGCCAGCAGCTTCCGGACAGGCGACACCGGGGAGCTGTTTTTT
few,.,TRBV6-1,TRBJ2-2,CASPHFTGELFF,TGTGCCAGCCCCCACTTCACCGGGGAGCTGTTTTTT
.,TRBD1,TRBV11-2,TRBJ1-4,CASSLGQGGEKLFF,TGTGCCAGCAGCTTAGGACAGGGCGGTGAAAAACTGTTTTTT
.,.,TRBV9,TRBJ2-3,CASSGATDTQYF,TGTGCCAGCAGCGGGGCCACAGATACGCAGTATTTT
.,.,TRBV19,TRBJ1-5,CASSIDGAGQPQHF,TGTGCCAGTAGTATCGATGGGGCGGGGCAGCCCCAGCATTTT
.,TRBD2,TRBV5-1,TRBJ2-5,CASASLAGNQETQYF,TGCGCCAGCGCCTCCCTAGCGGGGAACCAAGAGACCCAGTACTTC
few,.,TRBV27,TRBJ2-1,CASSLRAGPAFF,TGTGCCAGCAGTTTACGGGCGGGACCCGCGTTCTTC
once,TRBD2,TRBV13,TRBJ2-1,CATSTGLAGNEQFF,TGTGCCACCTCCACCGGGCTAGCGGGCAATGAGCAGTTCTTC